This TCR beta chain was profiled in a study of blood T cell repertoires in COVID-19. In the study overall: Sources were T cells, B-cell-depleted T cells, or PBMCs; the material itself was cDNA or gDNA.

CDR3 length: 12 residues. With 5 bases removed from V and 4 bases from J, the gap between germline ends came to 8 bases. Germline lookup yields CDR1 LGHNT and CDR2 FRNRAP. Using immunoSEQ multiplex PCR, the repertoire was profiled, and TCRdb retains in-frame clones only, with some absent. There are roughly 200,000 clones in the sample; around 87% occur only once, and about 9.4% lies in the top ten. Seattle cases were enrolled at active infection and followed longitudinally. This rearrangement joins TRBV12-5 to TRBJ1-1; no reliable D call. This clonotype originated in a woman in her forties or fifties with COVID-19, enrolled during active disease. The specimen sequenced was peripheral blood. The DNA of the CDR3 is TGTGCTAGTGGTCCGAGGGCCACTGAAGCTTTCTTT. It specifies CASGPRATEAFF.